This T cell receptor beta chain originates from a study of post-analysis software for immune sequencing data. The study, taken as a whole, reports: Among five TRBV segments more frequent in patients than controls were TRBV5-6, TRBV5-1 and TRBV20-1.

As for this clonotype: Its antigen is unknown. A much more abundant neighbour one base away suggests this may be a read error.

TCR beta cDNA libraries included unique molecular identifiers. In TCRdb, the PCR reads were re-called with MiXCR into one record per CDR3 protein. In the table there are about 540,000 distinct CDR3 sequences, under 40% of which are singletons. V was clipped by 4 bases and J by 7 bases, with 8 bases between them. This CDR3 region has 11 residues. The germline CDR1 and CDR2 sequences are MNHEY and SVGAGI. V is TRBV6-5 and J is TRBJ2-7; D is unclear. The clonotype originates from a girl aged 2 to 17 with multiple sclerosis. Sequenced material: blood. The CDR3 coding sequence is TGTGCCAGCAGTTCCCGGAATGAGCAGTACTTC. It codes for CASSSRNEQYF.